The T cell receptor beta chain described here comes from a study of Graves' ophthalmopathy and Graves' hyperthyroidism. TCR beta CDR3 regions were amplified from RNA transcripts. Second-round multiplex PCR came after first-round RT-PCR with HTBI primers. Each CDR3 protein gets one entry after TCRdb re-called the multiplex PCR reads with MiXCR. The sample lists about 420,000 distinct CDR3 sequences, around a fifth occurring once. Study findings and constraints: A majority of expanded thyroid clonotypes exceeding 0.001 frequency were likewise present in blood.

Concerning this clonotype: Its antigen is unknown.

This sequence originates from a woman aged 18-29 years with stable Graves' hyperthyroidism. What was sequenced was peripheral blood.

The CDR3 spells CAWSVVLSPYEQYF. For the CDR3, the DNA is TGTGCCTGGAGTGTGGTACTCTCTCCTTACGAGCAGTACTTC. The rearrangement links TRBV30 to TRBJ2-7; D gene uncertain. The germline CDR1 and CDR2 sequences are GTSNPN and SVGIG (reference sequence). V lost 0 bases, J lost 4 bases, and 13 bases lay in between. CDR3 length equals 14 residues.